This TCR beta chain stems from a study of blood T cell dynamics during melanoma immunotherapy. The wider study: Metastatic melanoma patients received first-line pembrolizumab or nivolumab plus ipilimumab. Study outcomes and limitations: At W3, later disease-control patients showed bifurcated PBMC repertoire changes, unlike progressors.

The V end was cut by 0 bases, the J end by 6 bases, with 10 bases between. There are 15 residues in the CDR3. CDR1 and CDR2 (germline): SGDLS, YYNGEE. This clone is large in the sample. What it binds is unknown. The table came from immunoSEQ multiplex PCR; TCRdb's copy has only in-frame clones and leaves some out. The table has under 11,000 clones, approximately 87% seen once; the top ten hold about a fifth. Time point denoted: pre-treatment baseline. Disease control meant complete response, partial response or stable disease at 12 weeks. The specimen comprised blood, sampled from a patient treated with checkpoint blockade. This receptor was obtained from a human donor with melanoma. The chain uses TRBV9 and TRBJ1-6; D gene uncertain. The CDR3 nucleotides read TGTGCCAGCAGCGTAGATGGGCAGATTAATTCACCCCTCCACTTT. Translating gives CASSVDGQINSPLHF.